The 30 T cell receptor beta chains given below trace back to one sample, sequenced in a study of T-cell memory formation after mild COVID-19. TCRdb re-analysed the 5' RACE reads in MiXCR, keeping a single row per CDR3 protein. The sample includes nearly 200,000 distinct CDR3 sequences, around 18% of them seen just once. Sequenced material: PBMCs or a T cell subset sorted from them (not recorded which). Receptor source: an adult woman who had mild COVID-19 (a few samples of this study predate the infection). Cell type and time point are not known.

This sequence joins TRBV10-3 and TRBJ1-3, with a possible D match to TRBD1 (5 bases). Trimming pared 8 bases from V and 0 bases from J, leaving 17 bases between. This CDR3 spans 16 amino acids. Germline V gene lookup returns CDR1 ENHRY and CDR2 SYGVKD. CDR3 in DNA: TGTGCCATCGGACCGGGACCGCCGAACTCTGGAAACACCATATATTTT. This sequence encodes CAIGPGPPNSGNTIYF.

This clonotype was recorded a few times. The CDR3 DNA reads as TGTGCCAGCAGGCAAACCGGGACAGGCCACTATGGCTACACCTTC. This translates into CASRQTGTGHYGYTF. V and J are TRBV3-1 and TRBJ1-2; the match to TRBD1 covers 8 bases. J gave up 3 bases and V 6 bases, and 9 bases lay outside the gene matches. This CDR3 spans 15 amino acids. Looked up from germline, CDR1 is LGHDT and CDR2 is YNNKEL (reference sequence).

The J gene is TRBJ2-1, the V gene TRBV7-3; the match to TRBD2 covers 11 bases. V shed 2 bases and J 5 bases; nucleotides not matched to a gene: 5. Germline CDR1 SGHTA, CDR2 FQGTGA. The CDR3 length is 16 residues. As DNA, the CDR3 is TGTGCCAGCAGCTTAGCCGGGACTAGCGGAAACAATGAGCAGTTCTTC. The encoded protein is CASSLAGTSGNNEQFF.

This clonotype was detected a few times. The rearrangement uses TRBV4-3 and TRBJ2-3; tentative D call: TRBD2 (5 bases). The CDR3 is 16 amino acids. V gave up 3 bases and J gave up 3 bases, with 16 bases separating them. The germline CDR1 and CDR2 sequences are LGHNA and YSLEER. The CDR3 spells CASSHSKGSGTDTQYF. The CDR3 DNA reads TGCGCCAGCAGCCACTCAAAAGGCAGCGGAACAGATACGCAGTATTTT.

This clonotype occurred a few times. V usage is TRBV4-3 and J usage is TRBJ2-1; 10 positions agree with TRBD2. The germline gives CDR1 LGHNA, CDR2 YSLEER. V was clipped by 1 base and J by 7 bases; unmatched bases: 4. CDR3 length: 15 amino acids. DNA of the CDR3: TGCGCCAGCAGCCAAGTCAGAGCGGGAGGGAATGAGCAGTTCTTC. It specifies CASSQVRAGGNEQFF.

This clonotype was observed a handful of times. The V and J genes are TRBV29-1 and TRBJ1-4, with D unclear. The V end was cut by 4 bases, the J end by 0 bases, with 6 bases between. This CDR3 comprises 13 residues. Germline values: CDR1 SQVTM, CDR2 ANQGSEA. Here the CDR3 reads CSVGDTTNEKLFF. CDR3 bases: TGCAGCGTTGGAGACACAACTAATGAAAAACTGTTTTTT.

This clonotype has a handful of counts. The CDR3, as DNA: TGTGCCAGCAGTCGACTAGCGGGGCAAGAGACCCAGTACTTC. Encoded protein: CASSRLAGQETQYF. V and J are TRBV2 and TRBJ2-5; 11 bases are a match to TRBD2. The V gene end was trimmed by 5 bases and the J gene end by 2 bases; junction bases not matched to a gene: 1. CDR3 length: 14 residues. Germline V lookup: CDR1 SNHLY, CDR2 FYNNEI.

This clonotype was recorded a few times. This sequence joins TRBV7-9 and TRBJ2-5; the D gene is possibly TRBD1 (5 bases). This CDR3 is built from 16 residues. Trimming removed 7 bases from V and 4 bases from J, with 22 bases in between. Germline values: CDR1 SEHNR, CDR2 FQNEAQ (reference sequence). CDR3 region: CASNAPIGQGRETQYF. CDR3 DNA: TGTGCCAGCAACGCCCCCATTGGGCAGGGTCGAGAGACCCAGTACTTC.

The chain joins TRBV6-5 to TRBJ2-7; D is perhaps TRBD1 (5 bases). CDR3 length equals 11 residues. V lost 10 bases, J lost 3 bases, and 10 bases lay in between. The germline CDR1 and CDR2 sequences are MNHEY and SVGAGI. The CDR3 protein is CATSRVYEQYF. For the CDR3, the DNA is TGTGCCACATCCAGGGTCTACGAGCAGTACTTC.

This clonotype was seen only a few times. CDR3 sequence (DNA): TGTGCCAGCAGCCCTTGGACTGCAGACAATGAGCAGTTCTTC. Its protein product is CASSPWTADNEQFF. The rearrangement joins TRBV7-9 to TRBJ2-1, with a weak D call TRBD2 (5 bases). V lost 5 bases and J 5 bases, leaving 13 bases between the germline ends. From germline, CDR1 is SEHNR and CDR2 FQNEAQ (reference sequence). The CDR3 loop spans 14 amino acids. The variable domain in full, with the rest retrieved from reference TRBV7-9 and TRBJ2-1, is DTGVSQNPRHKITKRGQNVTFRCDPISEHNRLYWYRQTLGQGPEFLTYFQNEAQLEKSRLLSDRFSAERPKGSFSTLEIQRTEQGDSAMYLCASSPWTADNEQFFGPGTRLTVL.

The sample holds many counts of this clonotype. The chain combines TRBV9 with TRBJ2-2; no clear D gene. From germline, CDR1 is SGDLS and CDR2 YYNGEE. The CDR3 runs to 15 residues. V was pared by 0 bases and J by 2 bases, with 8 bases between. CDR3 DNA sequence: TGTGCCAGCAGCGTAGGCGGAACCAACACCGGGGAGCTGTTTTTT. Its translation is CASSVGGTNTGELFF.

The chain combines TRBV7-2 with TRBJ2-2; 8 bases align to TRBD2. V was pared by 2 bases and J by 0 bases, with 17 bases of the junction left unmatched. The CDR3 runs 21 residues. Germline loops: CDR1 SGHTA, CDR2 FQGNSA. CDR3 amino acids: CASSLLGLAFFYNSNTGELFF. The CDR3, as DNA: TGTGCCAGCAGCTTACTAGGACTAGCCTTCTTTTATAACTCGAACACCGGGGAGCTGTTTTTT. Variable domain in full (rest from reference TRBV7-2 and TRBJ2-2): GAGVSQSPSNKVTEKGKDVELRCDPISGHTALYWYRQSLGQGLEFLIYFQGNSAPDKSGLPSDRFSAERTGGSVSTLTIQRTQQEDSAVYLCASSLLGLAFFYNSNTGELFFGEGSRLTVL.

J is TRBJ1-1 and V is TRBV19; no clear D gene. The V and J ends lost 5 bases and 6 bases respectively, with 16 bases between them. Germline V lookup: CDR1 LNHDA, CDR2 SQIVND (reference sequence). The CDR3 loop spans 14 amino acids. The CDR3 DNA follows: TGTGCCAGTAGTGCTCTCTCGATGGGGTCTGAAGCTTTCTTT. Residues: CASSALSMGSEAFF.

This clonotype was picked up a small number of times. The conserved phenylalanine or tryptophan is not found at the CDR3 terminus, so this likely reflects a read error. The limits of the CDR3 on the DNA are not certain, so only TCRdb's listed CDR3 is given. The CDR3 protein is CASSFNRTSL. The chain links TRBV12-3 or TRBV12-4 to TRBJ1-1. Termini included, the CDR3 measures 10 amino acids.

The V gene is TRBV19, the J gene TRBJ2-7; 8 bases align to TRBD2. This CDR3 contains 15 residues. Germline V CDR1 and CDR2: LNHDA, SQIVND (reference sequence). V shed 4 bases and J 1 base; nucleotides not matched to a gene: 6. CDR3 nucleotide sequence: TGTGCCAGTAGTAACCCGACTAGCGCGTCCTACGAGCAGTACTTC. Its translation: CASSNPTSASYEQYF.

The CDR3 loop reads CASSLGDRRAFF. The CDR3 nucleotides are TGTGCCAGCAGCTTGGGGGATCGCCGAGCTTTCTTT. This chain uses TRBV7-9 with TRBJ1-1, with D possibly TRBD1 on 5 matching bases. Germline CDR1 is SEHNR and CDR2 is FQNEAQ (reference sequence). V lost 3 bases and J lost 10, with 12 bases in between. The CDR3 has 12 residues.

The chain joins TRBV2 to TRBJ1-1; 9 bases map to TRBD1. With V trimmed by 7 bases and J by 7 bases, 10 bases remained unmatched. Per the germline V gene, CDR1 is SNHLY and CDR2 is FYNNEI. This CDR3 region has 14 residues. The DNA for the CDR3 is TGTGCCAGCATCCGGACAGGGGAAGGAAGTGAAGCTTTCTTT. Protein product: CASIRTGEGSEAFF.

This clonotype was detected many times. The gene calls are TRBV4-2 and TRBJ2-7; a weak D match, TRBD2 (6 bases). The V gene lost 0 bases and the J gene lost 6 bases, with 12 bases spanning the gap. Germline V gene data show CDR1 as LGHNA and CDR2 as YNFKEQ. The CDR3 contains 14 residues. This chain's CDR3 is CASSQERDQLEQYF. The DNA for the CDR3 is TGTGCCAGCAGCCAAGAGCGGGACCAACTCGAGCAGTACTTC.

The chain joins TRBV7-9 to TRBJ2-7, with 12 bases aligning to TRBD2. Trimming at V came to 4 bases and at J to 2 bases, leaving 0 bases not matched to a gene. Germline loops: CDR1 SEHNR, CDR2 FQNEAQ (reference sequence). The CDR3 has 14 amino acids. The CDR3 coding sequence is TGTGCCAGCAGCTGGACTAGCGGGACCTACGAGCAGTACTTC. This gives the protein CASSWTSGTYEQYF.

This clonotype has just a few counts. V is TRBV6-6 and J is TRBJ2-1; TRBD1 might be the D (6 bases). The V and J ends lost 0 bases and 3 bases respectively, with 15 bases between them. CDR1 is MNHNY and CDR2 is SVGAGI in the germline V gene (reference sequence). The CDR3 has 17 amino acids. CDR3 sequence (DNA): TGTGCCAGCAGTTACTCGAAGCGGACAGAGTACTACAATGAGCAGTTCTTC. Its protein is CASSYSKRTEYYNEQFF.

This clonotype occurred a few times. This chain connects TRBV5-5 to TRBJ2-3; D is unclear. Germline lookup yields CDR1 SGHKS and CDR2 YYEKEE (reference sequence). The V end lost 1 base, the J end lost 7 bases, and 4 bases lay between the germline ends. The CDR3 covers 11 residues. The DNA for the CDR3 is TGTGCCAGCAGCTTGAGTCATACGCAGTATTTT. Protein sequence: CASSLSHTQYF.

This clonotype has a count of ten or more. The chain has TRBV7-9 and TRBJ2-1; a weak D match, TRBD2 (6 bases). CDR1 is SEHNR, CDR2 FQNEAQ, per germline (reference sequence). The CDR3 sequence is 14 residues long. The V and J ends lost 4 bases and 2 bases respectively, with 9 bases between them. Here the CDR3 DNA reads TGTGCCAGCAGCTCTCGGGGGACCTACAATGAGCAGTTCTTC. It yields the protein CASSSRGTYNEQFF.

The sample holds a few counts of this clonotype. This chain joins TRBV24-1 and TRBJ2-3; D remains unclear. Germline CDR1 and CDR2: KGHDR and SFDVKD. CDR3 length: 14 amino acids. Deletions cut 5 bases from V and 2 bases from J, with 10 bases between. The CDR3 sequence is CATSGYGYTDTQYF. CDR3 DNA sequence: TGTGCCACCAGTGGTTACGGTTACACAGATACGCAGTATTTT.

This clonotype was observed many times. The V and J genes are TRBV7-9 and TRBJ2-3, with 12 bases that match TRBD2. Germline V lookup: CDR1 SEHNR, CDR2 FQNEAQ (reference sequence). V lost 1 base, J lost 6 bases, and 2 bases stayed unmatched. This CDR3 has 15 amino acids. The CDR3 loop reads CASSLGLAGADTQYF. CDR3 nucleotides: TGTGCCAGCAGCTTAGGACTAGCGGGAGCGGATACGCAGTATTTT.

This clonotype occurred a few times. V is TRBV4-1 and J is TRBJ2-5; 7 nucleotides agree with TRBD2. This CDR3 spans 16 amino acids. Germline CDR1 and CDR2: MGHRA and YSYEKL. Trimming took 3 bases from V and 2 from J; bases not matched to a gene: 9. Here the CDR3 DNA reads TGCGCCAGCAGCCAGGGGTTGCGGGGAGGGCAAGAGACCCAGTACTTC. Translation gives CASSQGLRGGQETQYF.

This clonotype was observed a handful of times. This sequence joins TRBV2 and TRBJ2-7, with D uncertain. CDR3 length: 10 residues. Trimming left V 5 bases short and J 5 bases short, with 4 bases between. Germline values: CDR1 SNHLY, CDR2 FYNNEI. In DNA form, the CDR3 reads TGTGCCAGCAGTTTACACGAGCAGTACTTC. Translating gives CASSLHEQYF.

This clonotype was counted only a few times. The rearrangement links TRBV3-1 to TRBJ2-7; D may be TRBD1 or TRBD2 (6 bases each). CDR3 length: 18 amino acids. V lost 1 base and J 3 bases, leaving 22 bases between the germline ends. The germline V gene has CDR1 LGHDT and CDR2 YNNKEL (reference sequence). CDR3 nucleotide sequence: TGTGCCAGCAGCCAAGGGCGGGAAGGGACAACAAGTTTCTACGAGCAGTACTTC. Protein product: CASSQGREGTTSFYEQYF.

The V call is TRBV7-9, the J call TRBJ1-2; D possibly corresponds to TRBD1 (5 bases). The V end lost 1 base, the J end lost 6 bases, and 15 bases lay between the germline ends. Germline-derived CDR1 and CDR2 are SEHNR and FQNEAQ (reference sequence). This CDR3 has 15 residues. This CDR3 reads CASSLDGRTSDGYTF. The CDR3 coding sequence is TGTGCCAGCAGCTTAGATGGAAGGACATCCGATGGCTACACCTTC.

The sample holds many counts of this clonotype. The genes are TRBV5-1 and TRBJ1-1, with unresolved D. This CDR3 has 14 residues. Trimming shortened V by 1 base and J by 1 base, and 8 bases separated the two germline ends. Germline values: CDR1 SGHRS, CDR2 YFSETQ. CDR3 sequence: CASSLTQTNTEAFF. The CDR3 bases are TGCGCCAGCAGCTTGACACAGACGAACACTGAAGCTTTCTTT. Combining the CDR3 with reference TRBV5-1 and TRBJ1-1 gives the whole variable domain KAGVTQTPRYLIKTRGQQVTLSCSPISGHRSVSWYQQTPGQGLQFLFEYFSETQRNKGNFPGRFSGRQFSNSRSEMNVSTLELGDSALYLCASSLTQTNTEAFFGQGTRLTVV.

This clonotype was seen at least ten times. The chain is built from TRBV4-1 and TRBJ2-5; 8 bases are shared with TRBD2. Germline V lookup: CDR1 MGHRA, CDR2 YSYEKL. The CDR3 is 18 residues long. V trimming: 4 bases; J trimming: 5 bases; junction bases outside the gene matches: 18. The CDR3 loop reads CASSPKRAGGRHRETQYF. The CDR3 DNA follows: TGCGCCAGCAGCCCGAAACGGGCGGGGGGACGGCACCGGGAGACCCAGTACTTC.